This TCR beta chain is drawn from a study of blood T cell repertoires in COVID-19 (dated by TCRdb to 2018 to 2021). Notes on the research overall: The collaborator samples originated in the United States, Italy and Spain and spanned the acute and convalescent phases of COVID-19. The prospective study material was composed of cDNA or gDNA derived from T cells, B-cell-depleted T cells, or PBMCs. The dataset comprised deeply sampled blood TCRbeta repertoires from subjects exposed to, actively infected with, or recovered from COVID-19. The repertoires were released in a freely available public database meant as a resource for research on the immune response to SARS-CoV-2. Samples were obtained from the ongoing ImmuneRACE study (first 160 participants) and from 1,200 or so subjects provided by 6 global collaborators. The sample metadata nearly always contained a de-identified subject ID, COVID-19 status, age in years and sex. HLA class I and class II types, where available, came from metadata supplied by the sample provider rather than from assay-based typing.

The immunoSEQ Assay, a bias-controlled multiplex PCR, was used to amplify TCRbeta CDR3 regions from genomic DNA. Processing in the source paper ran as follows. Within the assay, amplification of reference gene primers was used to estimate how many nucleated cells each sample contained. Sequence reads were collapsed and filtered to measure the absolute abundance of every unique TCRbeta CDR3 rearrangement. For each sample, productive Simpson clonality was calculated as the square root of Simpson's diversity index across productive rearrangements. Drawn from immuneACCESS, this table holds only the in-frame rearrangements with V and J called that TCRdb kept. Clones are partly lost; checked studies trace under half to an unresolved V gene and leave the rest unexplained. The V and J calls and clone size are taken from that table; D and trimming were inferred from the DNA. For this sample the table gives some 270,000 clones, of which around nine tenths were detected only once. Approximately 1.5% of the sample is in the top ten clones.

Concerning this clone: Its antigen remains undetermined. Base qualities are missing; no much larger clone stands one base away.

Participants in the prospective study were enrolled through a virtual design, were aged roughly 18 to 90 years, and lived in about two dozen United States geographic areas. In the prospective study, participants were assigned to cohorts based on the clinical history participants reported in a screening survey and a study questionnaire. Recovered participants in ImmuneRACE Cohort 3 were defined by two consecutive negative NP/OP PCR tests, clearance by a healthcare professional, or resolution of symptoms. In the prospective study, mobile phlebotomists collected whole blood, serum and a nasopharyngeal or oropharyngeal swab from each participant. Over an approximately 2-month period, participants in the prospective study had the option of providing additional blood draws and questionnaires. Blood samples from the prospective study were shipped frozen or at room temperature prior to DNA extraction.

The paper as a whole reports these results and caveats: How much clinical and demographic metadata was included differed by source and by participant, and the metadata was provided uncurated.

The germline ends are 10 bases apart after V is trimmed by 5 bases and J by 3 bases. The CDR3 runs 13 residues from the cysteine to the phenylalanine. The retained sequence is limited to the CDR3, 39 bases, with the frame set at the first base. This receptor was obtained from a woman aged 40-49 years who had recovered from COVID-19. The rearrangement joined TRBV12-3 or TRBV12-4 to TRBJ1-2, and perhaps TRBD1 as D gene, on 5 matching bases. Sequences were obtained from PBMCs or T cells enriched from blood (not recorded which). The sequenced DNA is TGTGCCAGCAGTAAACAGGTAGACTATGGCTACACCTTC. The encoded protein is CASSKQVDYGYTF.